The TCR beta chain described here comes from a study of cytomegalovirus exposure and HLA in healthy donors. Study-level results: With high specificity and sensitivity, the classifier reportedly diagnosed cytomegalovirus status.

This CDR3 contains 13 residues. Germline V gene data show CDR1 as SGHRS and CDR2 as YFSETQ. V lost 0 bases and J 2 bases, leaving 4 bases between the germline ends. Concerning this clone: Its target is unknown.

The primer mix had 60 Vbeta and 13 Jbeta primers. Sequenced by immunoSEQ multiplex PCR; TCRdb stores in-frame clones only, minus some. There are around 75,000 clones in the sample, with 4.5% to 5% held by the top ten. What was sequenced was PBMCs. The clonotype comes from a man aged 35 to 55 in good health and CMV-seronegative. This sequence joins TRBV5-1 and TRBJ2-3; D uncertain. CDR3 loop: CASSLVLTDTQYF. The CDR3 coding sequence is TGCGCCAGCAGCTTGGTTCTCACAGATACGCAGTATTTT.